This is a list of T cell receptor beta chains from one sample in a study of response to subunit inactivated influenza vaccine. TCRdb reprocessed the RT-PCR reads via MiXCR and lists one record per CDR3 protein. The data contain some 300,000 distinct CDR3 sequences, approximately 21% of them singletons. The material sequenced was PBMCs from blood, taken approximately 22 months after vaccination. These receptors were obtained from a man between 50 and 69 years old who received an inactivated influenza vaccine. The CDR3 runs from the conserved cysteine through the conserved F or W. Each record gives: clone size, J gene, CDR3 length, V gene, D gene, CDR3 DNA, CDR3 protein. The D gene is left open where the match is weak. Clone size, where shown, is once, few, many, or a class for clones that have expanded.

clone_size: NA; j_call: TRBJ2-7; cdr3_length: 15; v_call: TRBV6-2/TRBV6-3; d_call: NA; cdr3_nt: TGTGCCAGCAGTTACTATCTGGCAGACTCCTACGAGCAGTACTTC; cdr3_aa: CASSYYLADSYEQYF
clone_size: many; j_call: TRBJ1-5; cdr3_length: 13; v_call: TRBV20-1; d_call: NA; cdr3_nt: TGCAGTTCCCACTCAGGAAGCAATCAGCCCCAGCATTTT; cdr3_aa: CSSHSGSNQPQHF
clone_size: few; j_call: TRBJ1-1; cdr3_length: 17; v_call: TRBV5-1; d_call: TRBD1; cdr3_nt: TGCGCCAGCAGCTTTTCCCGGGACAGAGTTTTGAACACTGAAGCTTTCTTT; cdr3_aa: CASSFSRDRVLNTEAFF
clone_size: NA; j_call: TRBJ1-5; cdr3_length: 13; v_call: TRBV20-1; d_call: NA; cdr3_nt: TGCAGTGCTAGGGGGGACAACAATCAGCCCCAGCATTTT; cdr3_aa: CSARGDNNQPQHF
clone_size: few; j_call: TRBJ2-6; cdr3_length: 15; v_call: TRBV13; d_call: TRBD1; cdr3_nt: TGTGCCAGCAGGGAAACAGGGGTCGGGGCCAACGTCCTGACTTTC; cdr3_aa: CASRETGVGANVLTF
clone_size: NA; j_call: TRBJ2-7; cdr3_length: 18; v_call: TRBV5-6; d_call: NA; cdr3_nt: TGTGCCAGCAGCTCAGGGACCCCTACCGGGACCCTCGACGGCGAGCAGTACTTC; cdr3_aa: CASSSGTPTGTLDGEQYF
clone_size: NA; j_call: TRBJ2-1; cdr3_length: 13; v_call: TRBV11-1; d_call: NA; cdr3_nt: TGTGCCAGCAGCTTGGAGCCCCTCCCCGGGCAGTTCTTC; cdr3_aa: CASSLEPLPGQFF
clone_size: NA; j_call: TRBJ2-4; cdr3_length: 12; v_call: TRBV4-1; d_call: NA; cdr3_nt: TGCGCCAGCAGCGTGCAAGGGGACATTCAGTACTTC; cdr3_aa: CASSVQGDIQYF
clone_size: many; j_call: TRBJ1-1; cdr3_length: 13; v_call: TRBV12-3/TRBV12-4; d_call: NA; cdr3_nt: TGTGCCAGCAGTTTCGGCAGGGCCACTGAAGCTTTCTTT; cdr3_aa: CASSFGRATEAFF
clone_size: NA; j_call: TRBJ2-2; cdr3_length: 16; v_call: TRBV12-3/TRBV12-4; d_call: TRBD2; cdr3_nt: TGTGCCAGCAGCCGTCTAGCGGGGGGGCAAGGCGGGGAGCTGTTTTTT; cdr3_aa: CASSRLAGGQGGELFF
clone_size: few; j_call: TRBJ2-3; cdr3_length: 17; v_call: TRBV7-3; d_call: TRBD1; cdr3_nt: TGTGCCAGCAGCCTCACCGGGACAGGGGCCCTCACAGATACGCAGTATTTT; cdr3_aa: CASSLTGTGALTDTQYF
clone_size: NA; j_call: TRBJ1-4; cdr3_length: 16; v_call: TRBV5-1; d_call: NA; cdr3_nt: TGCGCCAGCAGCTTTCCGGACGGCACGGCGGGTGAAAAACTGTTTTTT; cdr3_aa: CASSFPDGTAGEKLFF
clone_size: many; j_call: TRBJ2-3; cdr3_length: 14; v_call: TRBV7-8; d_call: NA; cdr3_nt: TGTGCCAGCAGCTTAGCGGTCAGCACAGATACGCAGTATTTT; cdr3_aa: CASSLAVSTDTQYF
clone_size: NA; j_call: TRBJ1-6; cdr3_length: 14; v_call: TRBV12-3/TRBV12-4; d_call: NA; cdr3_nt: TGTGCCAGCAGGAAGGGTTCCTATAATTCACCCCTCCACTTT; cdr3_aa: CASRKGSYNSPLHF
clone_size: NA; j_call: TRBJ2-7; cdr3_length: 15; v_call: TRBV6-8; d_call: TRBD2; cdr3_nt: TGTGCCAGCAGAAATCTAGCGGGACGACTCTACGAGCAGTACTTC; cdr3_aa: CASRNLAGRLYEQYF
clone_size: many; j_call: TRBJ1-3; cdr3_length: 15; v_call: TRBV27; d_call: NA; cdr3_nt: TGTGCCAGCAGTGGCCAGTGGAACTCTGGAAACACCATATATTTT; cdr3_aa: CASSGQWNSGNTIYF
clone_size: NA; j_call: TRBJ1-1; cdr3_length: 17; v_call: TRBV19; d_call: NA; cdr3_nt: TGTGCCAGTAGTATGTTGAATCTGGCAGGCCTAAACACTGAAGCTTTCTTT; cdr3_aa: CASSMLNLAGLNTEAFF
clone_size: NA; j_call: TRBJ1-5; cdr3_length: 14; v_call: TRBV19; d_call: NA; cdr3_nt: TGTGCCAGTAGTATAGACAAAAGCAATCAGCCCCAGCATTTT; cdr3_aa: CASSIDKSNQPQHF
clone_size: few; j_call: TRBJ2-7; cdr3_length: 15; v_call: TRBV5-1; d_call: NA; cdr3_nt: TGCGCCAGCAGCTTGGGCACGGAGATTCCTTACGAGCAGTACTTC; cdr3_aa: CASSLGTEIPYEQYF
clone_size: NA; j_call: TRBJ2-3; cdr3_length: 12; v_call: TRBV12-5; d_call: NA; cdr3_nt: TGTGCTAGTGGTCAGGACAGTTTTTCGCAGTATTTT; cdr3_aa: CASGQDSFSQYF
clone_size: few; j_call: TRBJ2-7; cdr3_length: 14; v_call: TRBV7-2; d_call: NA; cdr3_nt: TGTGCCAGCAGCTCTAGATACCTCTCCTACGAGCAGTACTTC; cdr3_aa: CASSSRYLSYEQYF
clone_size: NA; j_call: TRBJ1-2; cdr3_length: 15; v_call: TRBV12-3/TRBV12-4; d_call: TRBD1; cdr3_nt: TGTGCCAGCAGTCCGGACAGGGGGAGCTTCTATGGCTACACCTTC; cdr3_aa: CASSPDRGSFYGYTF
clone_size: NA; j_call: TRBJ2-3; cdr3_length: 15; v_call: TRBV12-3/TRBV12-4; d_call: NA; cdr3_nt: TGTGCCAGCAGTTTATTCCGGGCAGGAACAGATACGCAGTATTTT; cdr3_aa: CASSLFRAGTDTQYF
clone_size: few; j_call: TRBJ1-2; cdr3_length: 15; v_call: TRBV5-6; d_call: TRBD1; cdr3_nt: TGTGCCAGCAGCTTGGCCCAGGGGGCCAGACGTGGCTACACCTTC; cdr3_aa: CASSLAQGARRGYTF
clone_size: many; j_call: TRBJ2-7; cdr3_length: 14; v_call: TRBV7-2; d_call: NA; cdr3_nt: TGTGCCAGCAGCTTAGCGGGAGGGACATACGAGCAGTACTTC; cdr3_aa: CASSLAGGTYEQYF
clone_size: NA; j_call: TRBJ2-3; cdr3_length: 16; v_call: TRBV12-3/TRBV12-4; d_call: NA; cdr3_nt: TGTGCCAGCAGTTTGAAGTGGGGCCTCCGCACAGATACGCAGTATTTT; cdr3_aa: CASSLKWGLRTDTQYF
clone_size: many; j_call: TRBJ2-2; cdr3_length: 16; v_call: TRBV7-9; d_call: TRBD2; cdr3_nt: TGTGCCAGCAGCTTACCGGGAGGGCGTTACACCGGGGAGCTGTTTTTT; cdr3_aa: CASSLPGGRYTGELFF
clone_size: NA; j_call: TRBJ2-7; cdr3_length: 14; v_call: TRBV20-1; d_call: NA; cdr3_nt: TGCAGTGCTAAAGACCTAGATCCTGTCGACGAGCAGTACTTC; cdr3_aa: CSAKDLDPVDEQYF
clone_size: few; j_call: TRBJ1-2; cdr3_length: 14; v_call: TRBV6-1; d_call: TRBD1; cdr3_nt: TGTGCCAGCAGAAAACAGGGGGTGGGCTATGGCTACACCTTC; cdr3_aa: CASRKQGVGYGYTF
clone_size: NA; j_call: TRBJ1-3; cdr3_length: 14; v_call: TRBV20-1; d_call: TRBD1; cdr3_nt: TGCAGTGCTAGAGCAACAGGGGCCGGAAACACCATATATTTT; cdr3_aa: CSARATGAGNTIYF
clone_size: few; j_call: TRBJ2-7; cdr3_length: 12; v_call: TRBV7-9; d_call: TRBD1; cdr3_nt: TGTGCCAGTGGACAGGGAACGGACGAGCAGTACTTC; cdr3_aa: CASGQGTDEQYF
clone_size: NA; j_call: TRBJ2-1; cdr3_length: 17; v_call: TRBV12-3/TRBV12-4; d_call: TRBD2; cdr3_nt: TGTGCCAGCAGTCCCTTCACTAGCGGGAGGTCGCACAATGAGCAGTTCTTC; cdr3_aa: CASSPFTSGRSHNEQFF
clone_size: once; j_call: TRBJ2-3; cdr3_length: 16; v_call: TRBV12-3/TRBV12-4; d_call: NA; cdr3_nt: TGTGCCAGCAGTTTAGCGGGGGGAAGAGGGACAGATACGCAGTATTTT; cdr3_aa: CASSLAGGRGTDTQYF
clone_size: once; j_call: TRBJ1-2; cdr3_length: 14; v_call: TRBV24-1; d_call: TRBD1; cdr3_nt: TGTGCCACCAGTGATCCGACAGGGGACCATGGCTACACCTTC; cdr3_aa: CATSDPTGDHGYTF
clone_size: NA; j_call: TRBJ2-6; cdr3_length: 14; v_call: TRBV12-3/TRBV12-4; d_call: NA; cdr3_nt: TGTGCCAGCAGATTCTCCTCTGGGGCCAACGTCCTGACTTTC; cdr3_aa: CASRFSSGANVLTF
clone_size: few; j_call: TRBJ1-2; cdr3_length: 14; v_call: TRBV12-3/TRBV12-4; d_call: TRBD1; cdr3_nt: TGTGCCAGCGGGGAGGCAGGGGGCGGCTATGGCTACACCTTC; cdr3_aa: CASGEAGGGYGYTF
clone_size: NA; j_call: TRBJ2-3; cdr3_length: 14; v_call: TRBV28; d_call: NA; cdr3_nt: TGTGCCAGCAGTTTAGGGGGGTCAAGAGATACGCAGTATTTT; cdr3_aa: CASSLGGSRDTQYF
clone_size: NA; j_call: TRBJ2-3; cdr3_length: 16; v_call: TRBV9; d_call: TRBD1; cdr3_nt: TGTGCCAGCAGCCCACGGACAGGGGGCGTTGCAGATACGCAGTATTTT; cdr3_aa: CASSPRTGGVADTQYF
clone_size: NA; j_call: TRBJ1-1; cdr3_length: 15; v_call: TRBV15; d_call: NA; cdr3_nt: TGTGCCACCAGCAGAGATTTCGGGGGGGGCACTGAAGCTTTCTTT; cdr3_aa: CATSRDFGGGTEAFF
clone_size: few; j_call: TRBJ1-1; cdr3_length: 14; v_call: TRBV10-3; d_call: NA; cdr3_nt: TGTGCCATCAGACCCGGGGCCTCGAACACTGAAGCTTTCTTT; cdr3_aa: CAIRPGASNTEAFF
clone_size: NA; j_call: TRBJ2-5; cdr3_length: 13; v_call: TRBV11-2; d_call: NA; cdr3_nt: TGTGCCAGCAGCTTCCTATTAGGAGAGACCCAGTACTTC; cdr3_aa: CASSFLLGETQYF
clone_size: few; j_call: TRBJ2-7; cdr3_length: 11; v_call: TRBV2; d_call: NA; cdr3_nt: TGTGCCAGCAGACAGGGAGGCGAGCAGTACTTC; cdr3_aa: CASRQGGEQYF
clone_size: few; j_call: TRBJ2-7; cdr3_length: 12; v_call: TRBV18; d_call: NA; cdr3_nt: TGTGCCAGCTCACCAGCAGATTACGAGCAGTACTTC; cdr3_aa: CASSPADYEQYF
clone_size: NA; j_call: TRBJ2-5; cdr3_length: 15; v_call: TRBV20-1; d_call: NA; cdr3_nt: TGCAGTGCTAGAGTCCCCGGAAGGGGGTGGGAGACCCAGTACTTC; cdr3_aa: CSARVPGRGWETQYF
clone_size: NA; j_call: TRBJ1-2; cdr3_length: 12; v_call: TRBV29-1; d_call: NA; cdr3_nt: TGCAGCGGGTATCAGGGAAACTATGGCTACACCTTC; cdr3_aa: CSGYQGNYGYTF
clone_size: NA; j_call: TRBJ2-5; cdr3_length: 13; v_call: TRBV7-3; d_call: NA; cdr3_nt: TGTGCCAGCAGCATGACAGTACAAGAGACCCAGTACTTC; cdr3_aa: CASSMTVQETQYF
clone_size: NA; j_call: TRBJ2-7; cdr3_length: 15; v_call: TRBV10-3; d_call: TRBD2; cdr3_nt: TGTGCCATCAGGATTTGGACTAGCGGGAGTTACGAGCAGTACTTC; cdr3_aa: CAIRIWTSGSYEQYF
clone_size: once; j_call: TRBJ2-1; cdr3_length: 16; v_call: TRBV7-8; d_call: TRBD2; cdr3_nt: TGTGCCAGCAGCGCCCCCGGGACTAGCGTCAGGAATGAGCAGTTCTTC; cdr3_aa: CASSAPGTSVRNEQFF
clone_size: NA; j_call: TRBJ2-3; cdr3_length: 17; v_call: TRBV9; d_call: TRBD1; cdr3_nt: TGTGCCAGCAGCGTTGGACAGGGGGCCGTTAGCACAGATACGCAGTATTTT; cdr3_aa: CASSVGQGAVSTDTQYF
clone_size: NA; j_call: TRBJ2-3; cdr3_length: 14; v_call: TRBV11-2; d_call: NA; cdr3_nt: TGTGCCAGCAGCCCTCGGGGCACCACAGATACGCAGTATTTT; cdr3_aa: CASSPRGTTDTQYF
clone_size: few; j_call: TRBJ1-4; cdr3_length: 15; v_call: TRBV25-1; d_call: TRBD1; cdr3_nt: TGTGCCAGCAGTGAATCACCAGGGGGAAATGAAAAACTGTTTTTT; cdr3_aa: CASSESPGGNEKLFF
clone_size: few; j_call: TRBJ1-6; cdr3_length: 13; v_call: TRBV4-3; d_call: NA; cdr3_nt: TGCGCCAGCAGCCAAGAGCTCACTTCACCCCTCCACTTT; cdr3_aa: CASSQELTSPLHF
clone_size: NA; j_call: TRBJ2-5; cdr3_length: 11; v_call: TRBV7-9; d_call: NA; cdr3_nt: TGTGCCACCAATGCAGACGACACCCAGTACTTC; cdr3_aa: CATNADDTQYF
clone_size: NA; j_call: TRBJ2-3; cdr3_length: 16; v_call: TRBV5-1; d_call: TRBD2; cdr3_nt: TGCGCCAGCAGCTTGGGACTAGCGGGGGACACAGATACGCAGTATTTT; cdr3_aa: CASSLGLAGDTDTQYF
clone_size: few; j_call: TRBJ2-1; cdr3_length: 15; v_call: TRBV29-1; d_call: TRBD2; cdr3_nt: TGCAGCGTTGAACAGCGACTAGCGGGAGGACATGAGCAGTTCTTC; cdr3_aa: CSVEQRLAGGHEQFF
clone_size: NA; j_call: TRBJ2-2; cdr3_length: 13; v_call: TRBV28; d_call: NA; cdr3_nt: TGTGCCAGCAGACTTCGACTAGCCGGGGAGCTGTTTTTT; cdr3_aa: CASRLRLAGELFF
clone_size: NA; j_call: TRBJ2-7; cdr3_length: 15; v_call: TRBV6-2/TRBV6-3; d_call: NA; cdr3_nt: TGTGCCAGCAGTTATCAACTAGCCCAGGCCTACGAGCAGTACTTC; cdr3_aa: CASSYQLAQAYEQYF